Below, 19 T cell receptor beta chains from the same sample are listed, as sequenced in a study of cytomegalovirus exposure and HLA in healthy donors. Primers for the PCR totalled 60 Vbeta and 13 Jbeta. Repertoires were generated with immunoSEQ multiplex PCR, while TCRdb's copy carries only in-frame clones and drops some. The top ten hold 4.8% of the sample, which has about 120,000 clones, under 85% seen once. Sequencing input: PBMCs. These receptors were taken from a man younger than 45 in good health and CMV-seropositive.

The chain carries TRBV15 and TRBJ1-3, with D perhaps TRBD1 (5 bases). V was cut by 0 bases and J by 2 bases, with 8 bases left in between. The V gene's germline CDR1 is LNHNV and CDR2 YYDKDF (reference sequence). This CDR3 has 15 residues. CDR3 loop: CATSRDSGPGNTIYF. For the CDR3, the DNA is TGTGCCACCAGCAGAGATTCAGGGCCTGGAAACACCATATATTTT. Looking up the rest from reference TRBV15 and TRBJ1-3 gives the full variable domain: DAMVIQNPRYQVTQFGKPVTLSCSQTLNHNVMYWYQQKSSQAPKLLFHYYDKDFNNEADTPDNFQSRRPNTSFCFLDIRSPGLGDTAMYLCATSRDSGPGNTIYFGEGSWLTVV.

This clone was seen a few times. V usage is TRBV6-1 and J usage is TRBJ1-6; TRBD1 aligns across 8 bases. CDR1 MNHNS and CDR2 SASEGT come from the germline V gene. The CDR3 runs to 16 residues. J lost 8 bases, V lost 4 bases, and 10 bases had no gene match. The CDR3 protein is CASSAGQGHSYSPLHF. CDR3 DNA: TGTGCCAGCAGTGCCGGACAGGGCCATTCCTATTCACCCCTCCACTTT.

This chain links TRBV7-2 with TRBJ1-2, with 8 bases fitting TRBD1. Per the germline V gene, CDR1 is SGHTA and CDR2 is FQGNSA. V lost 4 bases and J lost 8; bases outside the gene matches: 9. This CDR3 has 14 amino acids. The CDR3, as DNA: TGTGCCAGCAGCTCAGACAGGGGAATTGGAGGCTACACCTTC. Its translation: CASSSDRGIGGYTF.

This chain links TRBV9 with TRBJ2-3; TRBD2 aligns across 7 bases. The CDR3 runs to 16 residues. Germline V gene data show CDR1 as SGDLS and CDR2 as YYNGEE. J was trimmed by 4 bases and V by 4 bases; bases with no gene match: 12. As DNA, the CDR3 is TGTGCCAGCAGCCTCCCAAGCGGGATTGGGCCAGATACGCAGTATTTT. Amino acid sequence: CASSLPSGIGPDTQYF. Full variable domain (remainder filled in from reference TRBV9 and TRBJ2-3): DSGVTQTPKHLITATGQRVTLRCSPRSGDLSVYWYQQSLDQGLQFLIQYYNGEERAKGNILERFSAQQFPDLHSELNLSSLELGDSALYFCASSLPSGIGPDTQYFGPGTRLTVL.

The CDR3 DNA reads TGTGCCAGCACCCTTGGGAGTACGCGGGAGCAGTACTTC. Amino acids: CASTLGSTREQYF. The gene calls are TRBV6-1 and TRBJ2-7; a possible D gene is TRBD2 (5 bases). Per germline, CDR1 MNHNS and CDR2 SASEGT. The germline V and J ends were trimmed by 7 bases and 7 bases, with 17 bases remaining between them. There are 13 residues in the CDR3.

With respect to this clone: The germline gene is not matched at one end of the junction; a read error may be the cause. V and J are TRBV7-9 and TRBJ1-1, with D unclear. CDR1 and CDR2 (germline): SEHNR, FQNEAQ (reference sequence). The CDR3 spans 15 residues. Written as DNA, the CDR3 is TGTTCCAGCAGCCATTACGCAGGTAGAAACACTGAAGCTTTCTTT. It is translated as CSSSHYAGRNTEAFF. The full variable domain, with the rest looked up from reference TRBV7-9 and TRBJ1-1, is DTGVSQNPRHKITKRGQNVTFRCDPISEHNRLYWYRQTLGQGPEFLTYFQNEAQLEKSRLLSDRFSAERPKGSFSTLEIQRTEQGDSAMYLCSSSHYAGRNTEAFFGQGTRLTVV.

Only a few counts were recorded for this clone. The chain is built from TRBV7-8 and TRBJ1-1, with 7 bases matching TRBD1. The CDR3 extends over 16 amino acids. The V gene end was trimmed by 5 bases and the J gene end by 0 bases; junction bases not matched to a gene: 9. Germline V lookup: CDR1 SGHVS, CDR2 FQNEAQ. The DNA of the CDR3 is TGTGCCAGCAGCCTCGGAAGGGACAGCTTGAACACTGAAGCTTTCTTT. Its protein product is CASSLGRDSLNTEAFF.

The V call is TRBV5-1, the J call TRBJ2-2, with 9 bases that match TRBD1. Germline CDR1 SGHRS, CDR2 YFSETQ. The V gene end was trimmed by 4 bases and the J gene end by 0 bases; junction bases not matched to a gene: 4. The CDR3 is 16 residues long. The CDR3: CASSQGQGPNTGELFF. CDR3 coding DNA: TGCGCCAGCAGCCAGGGACAGGGCCCGAACACCGGGGAGCTGTTTTTT.

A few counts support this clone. The CDR3 sequence: CASSLRLKPQHF. DNA for the CDR3: TGTGCCAGCAGCCTTCGACTTAAACCCCAGCATTTT. This rearrangement joins TRBV7-3 to TRBJ1-5, with no clear D. Trimming took off 5 bases at V and 10 bases at J, with 12 bases between the two ends. Germline assignment: CDR1 SGHTA and CDR2 FQGTGA. This CDR3 is 12 amino acids long. Based on the CDR3 plus reference TRBV7-3 and TRBJ1-5, the full variable domain is GAGVSQTPSNKVTEKGKYVELRCDPISGHTALYWYRQSLGQGPEFLIYFQGTGAADDSGLPNDRFFAVRPEGSVSTLKIQRTERGDSAVYLCASSLRLKPQHFGDGTRLSIL.

In DNA form, the CDR3 reads TGTGCCAGCAGCTTCCCCCGGGGGACGGTCTTCGGTATCGAGACCCAGTACTTC. It yields the protein CASSFPRGTVFGIETQYF. This chain uses TRBV7-9 with TRBJ2-5, with D maybe TRBD2 (6 bases). Germline CDR1 reads SEHNR; CDR2 reads FQNEAQ (reference sequence). This CDR3 has 18 residues. V shed 3 bases and J shed 5 bases, with 25 bases lying between them.

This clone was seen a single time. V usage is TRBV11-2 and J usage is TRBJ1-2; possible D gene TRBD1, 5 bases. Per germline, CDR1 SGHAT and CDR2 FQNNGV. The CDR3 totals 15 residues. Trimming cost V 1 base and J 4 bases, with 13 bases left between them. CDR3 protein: CASSLVGGNGYGYTF. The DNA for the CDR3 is TGTGCCAGCAGCTTAGTGGGGGGGAACGGCTATGGCTACACCTTC.

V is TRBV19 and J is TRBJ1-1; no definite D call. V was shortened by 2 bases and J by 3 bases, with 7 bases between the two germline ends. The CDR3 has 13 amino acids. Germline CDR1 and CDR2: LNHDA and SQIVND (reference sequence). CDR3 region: CASSISRYTEAFF. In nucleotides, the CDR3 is TGTGCCAGTAGTATAAGTCGGTACACTGAAGCTTTCTTT.

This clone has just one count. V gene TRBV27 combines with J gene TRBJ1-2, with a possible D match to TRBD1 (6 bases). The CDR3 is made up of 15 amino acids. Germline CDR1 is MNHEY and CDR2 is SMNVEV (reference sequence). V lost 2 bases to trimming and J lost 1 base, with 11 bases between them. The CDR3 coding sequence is TGTGCCAGCAGTTTAAACAGGGACCTTAACTATGGCTACACCTTC. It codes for CASSLNRDLNYGYTF.

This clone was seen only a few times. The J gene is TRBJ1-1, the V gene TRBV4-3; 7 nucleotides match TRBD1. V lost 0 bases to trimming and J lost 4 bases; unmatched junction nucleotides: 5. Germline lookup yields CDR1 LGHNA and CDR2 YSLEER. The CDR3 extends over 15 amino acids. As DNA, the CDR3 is TGCGCCAGCAGCCAAGATCCGGGACAGCTCACTGAAGCTTTCTTT. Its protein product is CASSQDPGQLTEAFF.

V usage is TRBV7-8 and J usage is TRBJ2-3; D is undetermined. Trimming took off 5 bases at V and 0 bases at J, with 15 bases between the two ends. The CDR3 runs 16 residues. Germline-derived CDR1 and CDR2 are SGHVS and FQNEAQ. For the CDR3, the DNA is TGTGCCAGCAGCCCCTTAGGCGCGACTAGCACAGATACGCAGTATTTT. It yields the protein CASSPLGATSTDTQYF.

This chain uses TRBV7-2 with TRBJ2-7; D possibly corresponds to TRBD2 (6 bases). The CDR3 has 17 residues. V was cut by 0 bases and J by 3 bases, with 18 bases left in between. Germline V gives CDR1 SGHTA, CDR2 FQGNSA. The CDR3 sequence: CASSLAGWGVVGYEQYF. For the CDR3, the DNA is TGTGCCAGCAGCTTAGCGGGTTGGGGGGTGGTAGGCTACGAGCAGTACTTC.

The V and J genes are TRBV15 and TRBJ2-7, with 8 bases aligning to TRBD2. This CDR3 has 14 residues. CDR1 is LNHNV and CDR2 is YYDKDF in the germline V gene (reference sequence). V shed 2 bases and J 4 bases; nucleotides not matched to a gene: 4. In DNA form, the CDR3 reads TGTGCCACCAGCAGAAGTACTAGCGGATACGAGCAGTACTTC. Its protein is CATSRSTSGYEQYF. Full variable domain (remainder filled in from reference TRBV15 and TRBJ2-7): DAMVIQNPRYQVTQFGKPVTLSCSQTLNHNVMYWYQQKSSQAPKLLFHYYDKDFNNEADTPDNFQSRRPNTSFCFLDIRSPGLGDTAMYLCATSRSTSGYEQYFGPGTRLTVT.

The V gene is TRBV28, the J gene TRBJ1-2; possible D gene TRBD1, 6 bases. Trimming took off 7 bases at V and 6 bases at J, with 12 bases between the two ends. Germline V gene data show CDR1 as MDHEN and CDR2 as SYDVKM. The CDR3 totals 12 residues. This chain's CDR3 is CASMWQGHGYTF. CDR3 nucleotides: TGTGCCAGCATGTGGCAGGGGCATGGCTACACCTTC.

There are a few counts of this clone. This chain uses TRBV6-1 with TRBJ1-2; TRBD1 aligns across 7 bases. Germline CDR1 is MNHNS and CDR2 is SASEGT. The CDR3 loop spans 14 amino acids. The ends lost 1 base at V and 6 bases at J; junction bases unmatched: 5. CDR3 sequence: CASSEEQGNNGYTF. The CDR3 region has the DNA TGTGCCAGCAGTGAAGAACAGGGGAATAATGGCTACACCTTC.